This T cell receptor (beta chain) was found in a study of shared clonotypes between healthy human individuals. Looked up from germline, CDR1 is SGHRS and CDR2 is YFSETQ. Trimming stripped 2 bases from V and 4 bases from J, with 9 bases between. The CDR3 contains 13 residues. Free of recent acute infections or vaccinations, the donors were healthy HIV-negative adults. The method was immunoSEQ multiplex PCR; TCRdb's version includes in-frame clones alone and lacks a portion of them. This repertoire shows 2.3 million or so clones, over 85% found once; its top ten account for 0.39%. The TCR sequence derives from a man younger than 35 in good health. Some clones in this sample may be carry-over from other donors' samples. The chain has TRBV5-1 and TRBJ2-5; no firm D call. Material: naive CD4+ T cells from PBMCs. Indicated subset: CD45RA+ positively selected. The CDR3 protein is CASSFNWGETQYF. The CDR3 nucleotides are TGCGCCAGCAGCTTTAATTGGGGAGAGACCCAGTACTTC.